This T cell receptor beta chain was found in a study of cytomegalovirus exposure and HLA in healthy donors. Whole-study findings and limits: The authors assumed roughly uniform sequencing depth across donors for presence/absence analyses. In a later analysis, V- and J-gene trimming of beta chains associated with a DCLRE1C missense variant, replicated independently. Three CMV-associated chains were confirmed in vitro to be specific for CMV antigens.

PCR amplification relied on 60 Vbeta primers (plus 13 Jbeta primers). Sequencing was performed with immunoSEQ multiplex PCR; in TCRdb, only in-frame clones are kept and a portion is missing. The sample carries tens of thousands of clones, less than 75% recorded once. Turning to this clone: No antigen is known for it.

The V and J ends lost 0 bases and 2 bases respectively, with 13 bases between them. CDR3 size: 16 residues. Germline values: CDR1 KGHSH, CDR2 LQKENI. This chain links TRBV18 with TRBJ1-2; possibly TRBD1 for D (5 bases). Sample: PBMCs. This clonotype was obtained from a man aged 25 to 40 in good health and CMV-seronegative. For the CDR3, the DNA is TGTGCCAGCTCACCACCAATCGGGGGGGAGAACTATGGCTACACCTTC. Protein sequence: CASSPPIGGENYGYTF.